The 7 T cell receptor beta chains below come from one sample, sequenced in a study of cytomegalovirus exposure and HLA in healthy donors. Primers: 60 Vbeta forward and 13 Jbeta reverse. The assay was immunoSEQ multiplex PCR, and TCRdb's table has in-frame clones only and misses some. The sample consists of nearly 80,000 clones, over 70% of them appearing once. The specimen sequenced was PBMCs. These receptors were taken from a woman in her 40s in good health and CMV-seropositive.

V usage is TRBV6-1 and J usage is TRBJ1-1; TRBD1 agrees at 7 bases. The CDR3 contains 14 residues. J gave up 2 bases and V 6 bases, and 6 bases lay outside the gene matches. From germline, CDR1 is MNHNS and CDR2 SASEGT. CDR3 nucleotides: TGTGCCAGCAGGAAGGGACAGCAAAACACTGAAGCTTTCTTT. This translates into CASRKGQQNTEAFF.

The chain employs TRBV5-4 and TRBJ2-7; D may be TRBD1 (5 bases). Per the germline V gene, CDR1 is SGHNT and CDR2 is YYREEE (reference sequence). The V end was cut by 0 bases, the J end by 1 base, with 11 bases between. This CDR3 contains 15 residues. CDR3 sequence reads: CASSLGGDRSYEQYF. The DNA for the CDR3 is TGTGCCAGCAGCTTGGGGGGTGACAGATCCTACGAGCAGTACTTC.

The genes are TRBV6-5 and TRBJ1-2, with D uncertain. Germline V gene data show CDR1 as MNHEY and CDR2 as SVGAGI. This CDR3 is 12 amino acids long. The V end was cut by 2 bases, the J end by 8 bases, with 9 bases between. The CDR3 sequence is CASSYSSKGYTF. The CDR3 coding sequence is TGTGCCAGCAGTTACAGCTCGAAGGGCTACACCTTC.

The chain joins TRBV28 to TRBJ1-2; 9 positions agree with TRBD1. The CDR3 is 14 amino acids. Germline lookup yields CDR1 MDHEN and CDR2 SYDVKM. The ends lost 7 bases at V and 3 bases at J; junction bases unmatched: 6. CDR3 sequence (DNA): TGTGCCAGCACATTAAGGGACAGGGACTATGGCTACACCTTC. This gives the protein CASTLRDRDYGYTF.

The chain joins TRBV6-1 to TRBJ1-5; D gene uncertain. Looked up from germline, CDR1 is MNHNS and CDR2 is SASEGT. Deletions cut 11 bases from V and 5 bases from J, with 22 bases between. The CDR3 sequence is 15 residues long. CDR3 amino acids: CAGRPGARGDQPQHF. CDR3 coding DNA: TGTGCCGGACGTCCCGGCGCTCGGGGAGATCAGCCCCAGCATTTT.

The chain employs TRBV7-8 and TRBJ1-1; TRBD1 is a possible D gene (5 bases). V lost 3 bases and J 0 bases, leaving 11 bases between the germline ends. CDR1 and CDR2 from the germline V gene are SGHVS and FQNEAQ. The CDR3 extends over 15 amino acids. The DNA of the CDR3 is TGTGCCAGCAGCTTCAGCAGGGCGGTGAACACTGAAGCTTTCTTT. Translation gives CASSFSRAVNTEAFF.

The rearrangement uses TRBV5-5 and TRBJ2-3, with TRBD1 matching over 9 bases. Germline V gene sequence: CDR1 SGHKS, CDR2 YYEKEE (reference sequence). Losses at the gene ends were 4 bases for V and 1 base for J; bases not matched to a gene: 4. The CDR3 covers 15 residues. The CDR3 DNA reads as TGTGCCAGCAGCATCCGGACAGGGGGCACAGATACGCAGTATTTT. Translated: CASSIRTGGTDTQYF.